This TCR beta chain was sequenced for a study of response to subunit inactivated influenza vaccine. Notes on the study in general: Every seasonal influenza vaccination brings in few new T cells, the authors suggested.

Trimming took 4 bases from V and 5 from J; bases not matched to a gene: 7. The CDR3 has 14 amino acids. Looked up from germline, CDR1 is SNHLY and CDR2 is FYNNEI. With respect to this clonotype: What it binds is unknown.

TCRdb re-derived calls from the RT-PCR reads in MiXCR, one entry per CDR3 protein. The table lists some 520,000 distinct CDR3 sequences, about 15% of them singletons. The sample consisted of CD4+ T cells sorted from PBMCs, taken roughly 24 months after vaccination. This sequence joins TRBV2 and TRBJ2-7; 8 positions agree with TRBD1. The sequence derives from a man between 45 and 75 years old who received an inactivated influenza vaccine. The DNA of the CDR3 is TGTGCCAGCAGTGTAGTTCGACAGGGGAACGAGCAGTACTTC. Amino acids: CASSVVRQGNEQYF. Filled out from reference TRBV2 and TRBJ2-7, the complete variable domain reads EPEVTQTPSHQVTQMGQEVILRCVPISNHLYFYWYRQILGQKVEFLVSFYNNEISEKSEIFDDQFSVERPDGSNFTLKIRSTKLEDSAMYFCASSVVRQGNEQYFGPGTRLTVT.